Listed below are T cell receptor beta chains from one sample, sequenced in a study of blood T cells in healthy people across ages. TCRdb independently ran MiXCR on the 5' RACE reads; one entry per CDR3 protein. This table holds 900,000 to 950,000 distinct CDR3 sequences, just under 30% found once. These data also featured in a second study, about T cells of mothers and their children.

Sequencing was done on a sample of blood. These TCRs come from a woman aged 40 to 55 in good health. Both conserved end residues are part of each CDR3. Each record gives: J gene, V gene, D gene, clone size, CDR3 protein, CDR3 DNA. A D gene is named only where the DNA matches it firmly. The size of a clone is reported for some rows only, either as once, few or many, or as a class for expanded clones.

TRBJ2-5,TRBV16,-,-,CASSPRVGGPSYNEQYF,TGTGCCAGCAGCCCCAGGGTTGGGGGGCCCTCCTACAATGAGCAGTACTTC
TRBJ2-3,TRBV7-2,-,-,CASTPGGFTDTQYF,TGTGCCAGCACCCCCGGGGGATTCACAGATACGCAGTATTTT
TRBJ2-5,TRBV7-9,-,-,CASSLAYSRDPQETQYF,TGTGCCAGCAGCTTAGCCTACTCCCGGGACCCCCAAGAGACCCAGTACTTC
TRBJ1-2,TRBV6-6,-,-,CASRSSGELNYGYTF,TGTGCCAGCAGGTCATCCGGGGAGCTCAACTATGGCTACACCTTC
TRBJ2-1,TRBV6-5,-,few,CASSYSREQFF,TGTGCCAGCAGTTACTCGAGGGAGCAGTTCTTC
TRBJ1-4,TRBV7-9,TRBD1,-,CASSLAVGQNEKLFF,TGTGCCAGCAGCTTAGCGGTGGGACAGAATGAAAAACTGTTTTTT
TRBJ2-7,TRBV12-3/TRBV12-4,TRBD1,-,CAGRTLDRAEQYF,TGTGCCGGCAGAACGCTGGACAGGGCCGAGCAGTACTTC
TRBJ1-2,TRBV7-2,-,-,CASSLDKAKYGYTF,TGTGCCAGCAGCTTAGACAAGGCCAAGTATGGCTACACCTTC
TRBJ1-1,TRBV6-2/TRBV6-3,-,-,CASSSLGPETEAFF,TGTGCCAGCAGTAGCCTCGGACCAGAGACTGAAGCTTTCTTT
TRBJ1-1,TRBV4-3,-,many,CASSQDEGVGTEAFF,TGCGCCAGCAGCCAAGATGAGGGGGTCGGGACTGAAGCTTTCTTT
TRBJ1-6,TRBV9,-,many,CASSPRTEISPLHF,TGTGCCAGCAGCCCACGGACAGAAATTTCACCCCTCCACTTT
TRBJ2-5,TRBV5-1,-,few,CASSPRRGVKEIQYF,TGCGCCAGCAGCCCACGTCGGGGTGTGAAAGAGATCCAGTACTTC
TRBJ1-5,TRBV27,TRBD1,-,CASSPGTARQPQHF,TGTGCCAGCAGTCCCGGGACAGCTCGTCAGCCCCAGCATTTT
TRBJ2-7,TRBV29-1,TRBD1,many,CSARTGLTYEQYF,TGCAGCGCTAGGACAGGACTCACCTACGAGCAGTACTTC
TRBJ2-1,TRBV13,-,-,CASSLQGGWGNEQFF,TGTGCCAGCAGCTTACAAGGCGGTTGGGGTAATGAGCAGTTCTTC
TRBJ2-7,TRBV12-3/TRBV12-4,TRBD2,many,CASSFGLAGGFESRYEQYF,TGTGCCAGCAGTTTTGGACTAGCGGGGGGGTTTGAGAGTCGGTACGAGCAGTACTTC
TRBJ1-5,TRBV6-2/TRBV6-3,-,few,CASSYSTLVGSNQPQHF,TGTGCCAGCAGTTACTCGACGTTAGTAGGAAGCAATCAGCCCCAGCATTTT
TRBJ2-7,TRBV5-1,-,-,CASSLNTDGNYEQYF,TGCGCCAGCAGCTTGAATACTGACGGCAACTACGAGCAGTACTTC
TRBJ2-5,TRBV20-1,-,-,CSAGRGRLGTQYF,TGCAGTGCTGGCCGGGGCCGACTAGGAACCCAGTACTTC
TRBJ1-6,TRBV14,-,-,CASSQVAASPLHF,TGTGCCAGCAGCCAAGTCGCAGCCTCACCCCTCCACTTT
TRBJ1-6,TRBV9,-,few,CASSVEPGGSPLHF,TGTGCCAGCAGCGTAGAGCCAGGCGGGTCACCCCTCCACTTT
TRBJ1-6,TRBV6-1,-,-,CASSQPGRPAGSPLHF,TGTGCCAGCAGCCAACCGGGACGGCCTGCCGGTTCACCCCTCCACTTT
TRBJ1-1,TRBV10-3,TRBD1,-,CVISAGQGKSRSTEAFF,TGCGTCATCAGTGCGGGACAGGGGAAGAGTCGGAGCACTGAAGCTTTCTTT
TRBJ2-7,TRBV14,TRBD2,-,CASSQPRAGGRNELYF,TGTGCCAGCAGCCAGCCCCGAGCGGGGGGGCGGAACGAGCTGTACTTC
TRBJ2-3,TRBV6-4,TRBD1,-,CASSPRRPGQGNTDTQYF,TGTGCCAGCTCACCGCGCCGTCCGGGACAGGGAAACACAGATACGCAGTATTTT
TRBJ2-5,TRBV28,TRBD2,-,CASSLGGLAGAGETQYF,TGTGCCAGCAGTTTGGGGGGACTAGCGGGGGCCGGGGAGACCCAGTACTTC
TRBJ1-2,TRBV2,TRBD1,few,CASSDGTGGVSYGYTF,TGTGCCAGCAGTGACGGGACAGGGGGCGTGAGCTATGGCTACACCTTC
TRBJ1-1,TRBV15,-,few,CATSSDRWNTEAFF,TGTGCCACCAGCAGTGACAGATGGAACACTGAAGCTTTCTTT
TRBJ2-6,TRBV5-1,-,few,CASSSQTRTGLTSSGANVLTF,TGCGCCAGCAGCTCCCAAACCCGGACAGGACTGACTAGCTCTGGGGCCAACGTCCTGACTTTC
TRBJ2-5,TRBV7-2,-,-,CASSPRTAPMETQYF,TGTGCCAGCAGCCCCCGGACCGCTCCCATGGAGACCCAGTACTTC
TRBJ2-1,TRBV30,-,-,CAWSLQENEQFF,TGTGCCTGGAGTCTACAAGAGAACGAGCAGTTCTTC
TRBJ2-1,TRBV9,TRBD2,-,CASSVQPAGGPGEQFF,TGTGCCAGTAGCGTCCAACCAGCGGGGGGGCCTGGTGAGCAGTTCTTC
TRBJ2-3,TRBV2,-,many,CASRTQGTHTQYF,TGTGCCAGCAGAACGCAGGGGACTCATACGCAGTATTTT
TRBJ2-5,TRBV7-3,TRBD2,few,CASSRGGEYQETQYF,TGTGCCAGCAGCCGCGGGGGGGAGTACCAAGAGACCCAGTACTTC
TRBJ1-3,TRBV11-3,TRBD1,-,CASSSGQGGDTIYF,TGTGCCAGCAGCTCCGGACAGGGAGGTGACACCATATATTTT
TRBJ2-3,TRBV12-3/TRBV12-4,TRBD2,few,CASSLRTSGGARTDTQYF,TGTGCCAGCAGCCTACGGACTAGCGGGGGGGCCCGCACAGATACGCAGTATTTT
TRBJ2-3,TRBV11-3,TRBD1,-,CASSLRGQHTQYF,TGTGCCAGCAGCTTGAGGGGGCAACATACGCAGTATTTT
TRBJ1-2,TRBV7-9,-,few,CASRGDPGNYGYTF,TGTGCCAGCAGGGGCGACCCGGGCAACTATGGCTACACCTTC
TRBJ2-3,TRBV10-3,TRBD1,-,CATENQGTGATDTQYF,TGTGCCACCGAAAACCAGGGGACAGGGGCAACAGATACGCAGTATTTT
TRBJ2-3,TRBV7-2,TRBD1,few,CANSLGGQRTTDTQYF,TGTGCCAACAGCTTAGGGGGACAGAGGACCACAGATACGCAGTATTTT
TRBJ1-1,TRBV7-2,TRBD1,-,CASSLRTGVTEAFF,TGTGCCAGCAGCCTAAGGACAGGGGTGACTGAAGCTTTCTTT
TRBJ1-5,TRBV7-2,-,-,CASNAGLNQPQHF,TGTGCCAGCAATGCGGGTCTGAATCAGCCCCAGCATTTT
TRBJ1-5,TRBV6-6,-,-,CASSYNLYSNQPQHF,TGTGCCAGCAGTTACAACCTCTATAGCAATCAGCCCCAGCATTTT
TRBJ2-7,TRBV28,-,many,CASMGISYEQYF,TGTGCCAGCATGGGGATTTCCTACGAGCAGTACTTC
TRBJ2-5,TRBV7-8,TRBD2,many,CASSSGGSETQYF,TGTGCCAGCAGCTCGGGGGGGTCGGAGACCCAGTACTTC
TRBJ2-7,TRBV15,-,-,CATSNHGQNYYEQYF,TGTGCCACCAGCAATCATGGACAGAACTACTACGAGCAGTACTTC
TRBJ2-1,TRBV18,TRBD1,few,CASSPPQGARNEQFF,TGTGCCAGCTCACCACCGCAGGGGGCTCGTAATGAGCAGTTCTTC
TRBJ2-7,TRBV24-1,TRBD1,few,CATSDSRQGTYEQYF,TGTGCCACCAGTGATTCCCGACAGGGGACCTACGAGCAGTACTTC
TRBJ1-1,TRBV14,-,once,CASSLLDGTEAFF,TGTGCCAGCAGCCTCCTGGATGGCACTGAAGCTTTCTTT
TRBJ2-7,TRBV28,TRBD1,-,CATGQGQSYEQYF,TGTGCCACCGGACAGGGTCAATCCTACGAGCAGTACTTC
TRBJ2-1,TRBV5-4,TRBD1,many,CASSLETGGVGDEQFF,TGTGCCAGCAGCTTGGAAACAGGGGGAGTGGGTGATGAGCAGTTCTTC
TRBJ2-7,TRBV21-1,-,few,CASSNGTGEQYF,TGTGCTAGCAGCAATGGGACAGGCGAGCAGTACTTC
TRBJ2-7,TRBV7-2,-,few,CASSLVQGMGAYEQYF,TGTGCCAGCAGCTTAGTGCAGGGGATGGGAGCCTACGAGCAGTACTTC